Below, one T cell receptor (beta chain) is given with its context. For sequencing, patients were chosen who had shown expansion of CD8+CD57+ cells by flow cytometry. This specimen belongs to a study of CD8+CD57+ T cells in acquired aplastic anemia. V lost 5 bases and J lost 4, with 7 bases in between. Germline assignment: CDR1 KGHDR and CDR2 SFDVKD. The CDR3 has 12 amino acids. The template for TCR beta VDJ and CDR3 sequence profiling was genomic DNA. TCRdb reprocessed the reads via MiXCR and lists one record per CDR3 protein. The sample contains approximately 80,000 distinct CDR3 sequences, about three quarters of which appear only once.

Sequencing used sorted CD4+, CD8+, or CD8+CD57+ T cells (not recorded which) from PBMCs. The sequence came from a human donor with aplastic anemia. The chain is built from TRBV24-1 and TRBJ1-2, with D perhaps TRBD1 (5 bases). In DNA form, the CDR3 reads TGTGCCACCAGTGCTGGGGGCTATGGCTACACCTTC. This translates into CATSAGGYGYTF.